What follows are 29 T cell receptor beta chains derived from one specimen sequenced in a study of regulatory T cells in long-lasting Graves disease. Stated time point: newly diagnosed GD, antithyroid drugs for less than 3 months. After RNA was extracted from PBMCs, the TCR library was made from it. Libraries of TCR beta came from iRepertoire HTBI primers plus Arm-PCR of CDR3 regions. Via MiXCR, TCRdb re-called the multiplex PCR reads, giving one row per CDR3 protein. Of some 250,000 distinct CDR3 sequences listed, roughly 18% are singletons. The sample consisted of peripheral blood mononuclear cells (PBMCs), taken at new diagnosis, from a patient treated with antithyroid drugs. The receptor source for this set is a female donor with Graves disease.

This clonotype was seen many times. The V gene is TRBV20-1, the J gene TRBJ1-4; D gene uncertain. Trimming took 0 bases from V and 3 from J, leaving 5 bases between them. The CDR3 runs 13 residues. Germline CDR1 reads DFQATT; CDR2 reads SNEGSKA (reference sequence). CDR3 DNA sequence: TGCAGTGCTAGAGATGTCCCTAATGAAAAACTGTTTTTT. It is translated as CSARDVPNEKLFF.

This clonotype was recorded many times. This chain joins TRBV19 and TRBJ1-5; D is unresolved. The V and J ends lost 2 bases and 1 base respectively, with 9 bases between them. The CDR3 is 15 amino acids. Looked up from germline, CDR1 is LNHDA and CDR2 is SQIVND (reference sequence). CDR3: CASSIRVISNQPQHF. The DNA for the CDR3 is TGTGCCAGTAGTATAAGGGTGATAAGCAATCAGCCCCAGCATTTT.

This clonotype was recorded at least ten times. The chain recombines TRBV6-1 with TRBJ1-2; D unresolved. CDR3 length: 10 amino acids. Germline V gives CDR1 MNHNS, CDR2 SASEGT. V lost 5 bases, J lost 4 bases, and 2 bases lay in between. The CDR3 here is CASSIYGYTF. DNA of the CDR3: TGTGCCAGCAGTATCTATGGCTACACCTTC.

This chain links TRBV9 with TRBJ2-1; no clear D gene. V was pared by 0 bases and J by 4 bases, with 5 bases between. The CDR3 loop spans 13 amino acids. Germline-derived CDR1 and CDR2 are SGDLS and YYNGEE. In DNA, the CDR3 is TGTGCCAGCAGCGTAGCTAATTACAATGAGCAGTTCTTC. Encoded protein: CASSVANYNEQFF.

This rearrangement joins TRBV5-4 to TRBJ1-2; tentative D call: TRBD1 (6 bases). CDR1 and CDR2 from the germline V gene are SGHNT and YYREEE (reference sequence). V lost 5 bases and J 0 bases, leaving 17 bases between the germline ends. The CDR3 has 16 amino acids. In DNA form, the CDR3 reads TGTGCCAGCAGGCGGGAGGGGGGACTGACTAACTATGGCTACACCTTC. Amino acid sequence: CASRREGGLTNYGYTF.

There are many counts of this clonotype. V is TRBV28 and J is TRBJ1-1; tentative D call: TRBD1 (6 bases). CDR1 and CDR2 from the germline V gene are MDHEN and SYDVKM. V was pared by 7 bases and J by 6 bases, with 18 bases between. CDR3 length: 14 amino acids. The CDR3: CASKEGGINPEAFF. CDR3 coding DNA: TGTGCCAGCAAGGAGGGGGGAATAAACCCTGAAGCTTTCTTT.

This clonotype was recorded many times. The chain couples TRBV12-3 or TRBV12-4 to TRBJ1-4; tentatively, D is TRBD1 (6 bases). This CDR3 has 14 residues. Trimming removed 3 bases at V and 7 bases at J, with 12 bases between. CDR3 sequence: CASSLSQGSEKLFF. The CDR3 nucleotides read TGTGCCAGCAGTTTGTCACAGGGAAGTGAAAAACTGTTTTTT.

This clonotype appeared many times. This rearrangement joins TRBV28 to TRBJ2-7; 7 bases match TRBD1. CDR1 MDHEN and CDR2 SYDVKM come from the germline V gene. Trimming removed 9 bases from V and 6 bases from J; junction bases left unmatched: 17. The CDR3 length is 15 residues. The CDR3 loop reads CASTGRGSLLGEQYF. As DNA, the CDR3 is TGTGCCAGTACGGGCAGGGGGTCCCTCCTGGGCGAGCAGTACTTC. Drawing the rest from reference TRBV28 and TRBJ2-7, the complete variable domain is DVKVTQSSRYLVKRTGEKVFLECVQDMDHENMFWYRQDPGLGLRLIYFSYDVKMKEKGDIPEGYSVSREKKERFSLILESASTNQTSMYLCASTGRGSLLGEQYFGPGTRLTVT.

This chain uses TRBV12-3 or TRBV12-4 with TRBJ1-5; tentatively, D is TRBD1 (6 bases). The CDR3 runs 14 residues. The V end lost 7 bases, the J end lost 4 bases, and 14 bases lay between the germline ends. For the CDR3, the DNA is TGTGCCAGCACGAGGACAGCGTCGAATCAGCCCCAGCATTTT. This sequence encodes CASTRTASNQPQHF.

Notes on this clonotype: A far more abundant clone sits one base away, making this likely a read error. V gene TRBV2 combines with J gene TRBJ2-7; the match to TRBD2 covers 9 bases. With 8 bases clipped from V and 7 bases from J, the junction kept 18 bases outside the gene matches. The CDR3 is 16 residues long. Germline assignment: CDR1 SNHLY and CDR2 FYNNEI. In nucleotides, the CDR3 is TGTGCCAGCCGCCGAGCGGGAGGTAGCTCCTACAATGAGCAGTACTTC. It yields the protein CASRRAGGSSYNEQYF.

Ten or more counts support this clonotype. CDR3 region: CASSQEASGEAYNEQFF. The CDR3, as DNA: TGTGCCAGCAGCCAAGAAGCAAGCGGGGAAGCCTACAATGAGCAGTTCTTC. The V call is TRBV4-2, the J call TRBJ2-1, with 7 bases identical to TRBD2. V shed 0 bases and J 2 bases; nucleotides not matched to a gene: 7. In germline, CDR1 is LGHNA, CDR2 YNFKEQ. The CDR3 is made up of 17 amino acids.

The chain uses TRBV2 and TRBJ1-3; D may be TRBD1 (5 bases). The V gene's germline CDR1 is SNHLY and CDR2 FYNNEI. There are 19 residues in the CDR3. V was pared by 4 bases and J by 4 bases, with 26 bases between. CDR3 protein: CASSGLSGEVAGLGNTIYF. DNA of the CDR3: TGTGCCAGCAGTGGCCTGAGTGGGGAGGTGGCAGGGCTGGGAAACACCATATATTTT.

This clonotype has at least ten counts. The CDR3 loop is CSATPTSGNLGEQFF. The CDR3 DNA is TGCAGTGCTACCCCGACTAGCGGGAACCTCGGTGAGCAGTTCTTC. V usage is TRBV20-1 and J usage is TRBJ2-1, with 11 positions matching TRBD2. The CDR3 loop spans 15 amino acids. Germline V gene sequence: CDR1 DFQATT, CDR2 SNEGSKA (reference sequence). J lost 9 bases, V lost 4 bases, and 11 bases had no gene match.

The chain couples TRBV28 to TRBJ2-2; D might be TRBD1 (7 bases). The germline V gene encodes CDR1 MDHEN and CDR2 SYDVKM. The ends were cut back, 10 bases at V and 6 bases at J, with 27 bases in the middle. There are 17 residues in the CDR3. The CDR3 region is CANRGPLATRGPGELFF. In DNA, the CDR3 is TGTGCCAACCGAGGCCCTCTAGCGACTAGGGGGCCCGGGGAGCTGTTTTTT.

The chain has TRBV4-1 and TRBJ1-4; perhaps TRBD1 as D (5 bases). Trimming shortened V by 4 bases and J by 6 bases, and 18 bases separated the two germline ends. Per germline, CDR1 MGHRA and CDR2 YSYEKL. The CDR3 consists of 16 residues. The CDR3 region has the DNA TGCGCCAGCAGCCCAAAGGGGAGGGGAAGGGATGAAAAACTGTTTTTT. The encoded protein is CASSPKGRGRDEKLFF.

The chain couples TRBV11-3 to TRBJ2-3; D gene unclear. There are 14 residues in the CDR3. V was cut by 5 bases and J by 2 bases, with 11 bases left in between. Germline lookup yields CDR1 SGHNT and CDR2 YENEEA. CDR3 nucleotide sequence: TGTGCCAGCAGCGCCCCCGCGTCCACAGATACGCAGTATTTT. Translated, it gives CASSAPASTDTQYF.

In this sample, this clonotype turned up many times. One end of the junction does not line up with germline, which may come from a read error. The CDR3 region is CASSSGLAGVLETQYF. As DNA, the CDR3 is TGTGCTAGCAGCTCTGGACTAGCGGGAGTTTTAGAGACCCAGTACTTC. J is TRBJ2-5 and V is TRBV7-7, with 13 nucleotides matching TRBD2. The germline gives CDR1 SSHAT, CDR2 FNYEAQ (reference sequence). This CDR3 is built from 16 residues.

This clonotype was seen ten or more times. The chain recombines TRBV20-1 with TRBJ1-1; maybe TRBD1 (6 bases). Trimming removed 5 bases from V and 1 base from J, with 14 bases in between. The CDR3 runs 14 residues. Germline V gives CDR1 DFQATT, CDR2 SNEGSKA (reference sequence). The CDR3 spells CSAAQGTGNTEAFF. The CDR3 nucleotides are TGCAGTGCTGCACAGGGAACGGGGAACACTGAAGCTTTCTTT.

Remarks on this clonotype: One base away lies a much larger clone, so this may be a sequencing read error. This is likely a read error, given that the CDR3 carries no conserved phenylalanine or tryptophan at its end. The DNA for the CDR3 is TGTGCCAGCAGCCAAGGAGGAAGGAGGGATGGCTACACCCTC. Its protein product is CASSQGGRRDGYTL. This chain uses TRBV6-2 or TRBV6-3 with TRBJ1-2; D unresolved. V dropped 6 bases and J dropped 6 bases, with 17 bases sitting between them. CDR3 length: 14 amino acids. CDR1 and CDR2 (germline): MNHEY, SVGEGT.

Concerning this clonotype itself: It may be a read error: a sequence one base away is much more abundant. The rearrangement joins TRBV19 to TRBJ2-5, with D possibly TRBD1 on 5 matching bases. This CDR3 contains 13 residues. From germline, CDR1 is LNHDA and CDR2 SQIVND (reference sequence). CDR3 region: CAGSIQGSETQYF. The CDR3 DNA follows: TGTGCCGGTAGTATCCAGGGATCAGAGACCCAGTACTTC.

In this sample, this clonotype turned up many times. CDR3: CSASVMGALSSTDTQYF. In DNA, the CDR3 is TGCAGTGCTAGTGTTATGGGAGCCCTATCTAGCACAGATACGCAGTATTTT. This chain joins TRBV20-1 and TRBJ2-3, with a tentative D call TRBD2 (5 bases). The V and J ends lost 3 bases and 0 bases respectively, with 19 bases between them. There are 17 residues in the CDR3. CDR1 is DFQATT and CDR2 is SNEGSKA in the germline V gene (reference sequence).

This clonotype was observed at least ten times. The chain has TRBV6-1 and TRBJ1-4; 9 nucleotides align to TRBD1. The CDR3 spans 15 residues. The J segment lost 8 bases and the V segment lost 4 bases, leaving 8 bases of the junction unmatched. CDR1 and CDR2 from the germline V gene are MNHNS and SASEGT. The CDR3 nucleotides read TGTGCCAGCAGTGCCCCCGGGACAGGGTTGGAAAAACTGTTTTTT. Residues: CASSAPGTGLEKLFF.

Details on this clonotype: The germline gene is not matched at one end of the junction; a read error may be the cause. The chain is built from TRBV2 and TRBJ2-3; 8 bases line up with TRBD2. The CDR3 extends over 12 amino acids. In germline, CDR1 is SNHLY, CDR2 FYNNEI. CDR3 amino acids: CASSLMAGGQVF. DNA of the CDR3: TGTGCCAGCAGCTTAATGGCGGGGGGCCAGGTTTTT.

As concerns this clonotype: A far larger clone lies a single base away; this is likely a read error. CDR3 sequence reads: CASSLISGASYEQYF. The DNA of the CDR3 is TGTGCCAGCAGCTTAATTTCCGGGGCTAGCTACGAGCAGTACTTC. The chain carries TRBV4-2 and TRBJ2-7, with D tentatively TRBD1 or TRBD2 (5 bases each). From germline, CDR1 is LGHNA and CDR2 YNFKEQ. The germline V and J ends were trimmed by 5 bases and 3 bases, with 17 bases remaining between them. CDR3 size: 15 residues.

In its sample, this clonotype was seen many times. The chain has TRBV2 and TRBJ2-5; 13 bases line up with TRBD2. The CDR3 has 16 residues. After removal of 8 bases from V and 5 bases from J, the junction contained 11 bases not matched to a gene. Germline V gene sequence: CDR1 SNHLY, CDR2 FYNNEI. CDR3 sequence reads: CASVGGLAGVRETQYF. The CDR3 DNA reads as TGTGCCAGCGTCGGCGGACTAGCGGGAGTGCGGGAGACCCAGTACTTC.

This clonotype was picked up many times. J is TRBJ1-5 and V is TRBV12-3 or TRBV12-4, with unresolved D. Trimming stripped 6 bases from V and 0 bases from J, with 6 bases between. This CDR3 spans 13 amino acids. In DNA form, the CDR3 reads TGTGCCAGCAGAGACTATAGCAATCAGCCCCAGCATTTT. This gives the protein CASRDYSNQPQHF.

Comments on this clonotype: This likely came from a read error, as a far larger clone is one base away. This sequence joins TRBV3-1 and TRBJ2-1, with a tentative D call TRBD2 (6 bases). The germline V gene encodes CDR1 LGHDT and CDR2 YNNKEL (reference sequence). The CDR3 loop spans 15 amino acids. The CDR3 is CAISLTRSSYNEQFF. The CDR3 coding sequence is TGTGCCATCAGCCTGACTAGAAGCTCCTACAATGAGCAGTTCTTC.

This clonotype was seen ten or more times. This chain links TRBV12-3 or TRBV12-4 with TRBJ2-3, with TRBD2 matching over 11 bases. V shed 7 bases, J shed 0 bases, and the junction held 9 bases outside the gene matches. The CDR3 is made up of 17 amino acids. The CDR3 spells CASTTSGSTPSTDTQYF. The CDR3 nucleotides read TGTGCCAGCACCACTAGCGGGAGTACCCCTAGCACAGATACGCAGTATTTT.

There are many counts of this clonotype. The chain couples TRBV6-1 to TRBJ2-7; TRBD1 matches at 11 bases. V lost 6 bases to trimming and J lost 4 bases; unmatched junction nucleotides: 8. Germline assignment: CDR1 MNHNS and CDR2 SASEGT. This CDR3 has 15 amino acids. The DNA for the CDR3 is TGTGCCAGCAGGGACGGGACAGGGGGAAGGTACGAGCAGTACTTC. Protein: CASRDGTGGRYEQYF.